These 13 T cell receptor beta chains were sequenced from one sample in a study of beta chain features in type 1 diabetes. Study-level points and caveats: Shorter TCRB CDR3s, moderately but significantly so, were found in Type 1 diabetes patients in all four CD4+ subsets.

What these receptors recognize is not known. All of the isolated RNA was reverse transcribed, so expressed TCRB transcripts were sequenced. Assay: immunoSEQ multiplex PCR; the TCRdb copy retains only in-frame clones and omits some. Of 600,000 to 700,000 clones listed, 9.5% to 15% were seen once; the top ten hold around 0.12%. The sample taken for sequencing was naive CD4+ T cells from blood. The receptors derive from a man aged 30 to 39 with type 1 diabetes.

This clone was seen a few times. The gene calls are TRBV29-1 and TRBJ2-7; D ambiguous. The CDR3 is 12 amino acids. CDR1 is SQVTM, CDR2 ANQGSEA, per germline. V lost 3 bases, J lost 3 bases, and 9 bases lay in between. The CDR3 is CSVEAELYEQYF. CDR3 coding DNA: TGCAGCGTTGAGGCAGAACTCTACGAGCAGTACTTC.

This clone has only one observation. V is TRBV7-9 and J is TRBJ2-5, with D tentatively TRBD1 (6 bases). With 5 bases removed from V and 0 bases from J, the gap between germline ends came to 13 bases. The germline CDR1 and CDR2 sequences are SEHNR and FQNEAQ (reference sequence). The CDR3 length is 15 residues. The CDR3 protein is CASSPRAGDQETQYF. The CDR3 nucleotides are TGTGCCAGCAGCCCCCGTGCAGGGGACCAAGAGACCCAGTACTTC.

This clone was seen more than once but under ten times. This chain joins TRBV2 and TRBJ2-6, with 7 nucleotides matching TRBD1. Germline loops: CDR1 SNHLY, CDR2 FYNNEI. Trimming at V came to 6 bases and at J to 3 bases, leaving 11 bases not matched to a gene. The CDR3 extends over 17 amino acids. The CDR3 DNA follows: TGTGCCAGCAGACCCGGGACAGCCCAGATTGGGGCCAACGTCCTGACTTTC. It specifies CASRPGTAQIGANVLTF.

This rearrangement joins TRBV18 to TRBJ1-5; unclear D gene. The V gene's germline CDR1 is KGHSH and CDR2 LQKENI. Trimming left V 5 bases short and J 0 bases short, with 8 bases between. The CDR3 has 14 residues. CDR3 in amino acids: CASSAGLSNQPQHF. The CDR3 nucleotides are TGTGCCAGCTCAGCGGGTCTTAGCAATCAGCCCCAGCATTTT.

The rearrangement uses TRBV5-4 and TRBJ1-6; D is undetermined. The CDR3 contains 17 residues. Looked up from germline, CDR1 is SGHNT and CDR2 is YYREEE (reference sequence). The V and J ends lost 0 bases and 5 bases respectively, with 15 bases between them. The DNA for the CDR3 is TGTGCCAGCAGCTTGGAAATCCCCTACAGAAATAATTCACCCCTCCACTTT. It yields the protein CASSLEIPYRNNSPLHF.

This clone was counted between two and nine times. J is TRBJ2-7 and V is TRBV30; D remains ambiguous. With 1 base removed from V and 2 bases from J, the gap between germline ends came to 12 bases. This CDR3 comprises 14 residues. CDR1 and CDR2 from the germline V gene are GTSNPN and SVGIG (reference sequence). CDR3 DNA sequence: TGTGCCTGGAGTGGGGGTTTAACAGCCTACGAGCAGTACTTC. It translates to CAWSGGLTAYEQYF. Based on the CDR3 plus reference TRBV30 and TRBJ2-7, the full variable domain is SQTIHQWPATLVQPVGSPLSLECTVEGTSNPNLYWYRQAAGRGLQLLFYSVGIGQISSEVPQNLSASRPQDRQFILSSKKLLLSDSGFYLCAWSGGLTAYEQYFGPGTRLTVT.

The rearrangement joins TRBV5-1 to TRBJ1-6; D not certain. The germline V gene has CDR1 SGHRS and CDR2 YFSETQ. V was cut by 4 bases and J by 7 bases, with 15 bases left in between. The CDR3 is 15 amino acids. The CDR3 protein is CASSLPSGINSPLHF. The CDR3 DNA sequence: TGCGCCAGCAGCCTACCGTCCGGGATAAATTCACCCCTCCACTTT.

This clone has just a few counts. The V and J genes are TRBV29-1 and TRBJ1-1; D gene unclear. This CDR3 has 11 residues. CDR1 and CDR2 (germline): SQVTM, ANQGSEA. Trimming pared 7 bases from V and 4 bases from J, leaving 10 bases between. The CDR3 is CSATISTEAFF. In DNA, the CDR3 is TGCAGCGCCACCATTAGCACTGAAGCTTTCTTT.

The V gene is TRBV6-4, the J gene TRBJ1-1; 10 bases match TRBD1. This CDR3 comprises 16 residues. CDR1 and CDR2 from the germline V gene are MRHNA and SNTAGT. V lost 0 bases to trimming and J lost 4 bases; unmatched junction nucleotides: 5. CDR3 region: CASSDSPGQGSTEAFF. The DNA for the CDR3 is TGTGCCAGCAGTGACTCGCCGGGACAGGGGTCCACTGAAGCTTTCTTT.

This clone was counted between two and nine times. J is TRBJ2-5 and V is TRBV5-4; TRBD2 matches at 7 bases. V was pared by 4 bases and J by 5 bases, with 11 bases of the junction left unmatched. CDR1 and CDR2 from the germline V gene are SGHNT and YYREEE (reference sequence). This CDR3 has 15 amino acids. Here the CDR3 DNA reads TGTGCCAGCAGCACTCGGACTAGTGGTGGTGAGACCCAGTACTTC. Its protein is CASSTRTSGGETQYF.

This clone was observed a handful of times. The rearrangement links TRBV7-2 to TRBJ2-4; TRBD2 agrees at 12 bases. This CDR3 spans 17 amino acids. Germline V lookup: CDR1 SGHTA, CDR2 FQGNSA. The V segment lost 7 bases and the J segment 1 base; nucleotides outside the gene matches: 8. This CDR3 reads CASNPSGGALAKNIQYF. The CDR3 bases are TGTGCCAGCAACCCTAGCGGGGGGGCCCTGGCCAAAAACATTCAGTACTTC.

This clone turned up a few times. This rearrangement joins TRBV2 to TRBJ1-4, with D hard to call. V was clipped by 8 bases and J by 8 bases, with 9 bases between them. Germline V lookup: CDR1 SNHLY, CDR2 FYNNEI. The CDR3 contains 11 residues. DNA for the CDR3: TGTGCCAGCGGACCTCAAGAAAAACTGTTTTTT. Translation: CASGPQEKLFF. The full variable domain, with the rest looked up from reference TRBV2 and TRBJ1-4, is EPEVTQTPSHQVTQMGQEVILRCVPISNHLYFYWYRQILGQKVEFLVSFYNNEISEKSEIFDDQFSVERPDGSNFTLKIRSTKLEDSAMYFCASGPQEKLFFGSGTQLSVL.

This clone was found a few times. CDR3 nucleotides: TGCAGCACATCCACCAAGACTGAAGCTTTCTTT. This codes for CSTSTKTEAFF. The chain has TRBV29-1 and TRBJ1-1; no firm D call. V gave up 8 bases and J gave up 5 bases, with 12 bases separating them. CDR3 length: 11 residues. CDR1 is SQVTM and CDR2 is ANQGSEA in the germline V gene.